The TCR beta chain described here comes from a study of regulatory T cells in long-lasting Graves disease. Time point: newly diagnosed GD, antithyroid drugs for less than 3 months. Extracted PBMC RNA gave rise to the TCR library. Blood from the periphery, nine milliliters in all, was drawn into EDTA tubes. Arm-PCR of CDR3 regions and iRepertoire HTBI primers were used to build TCR beta libraries. TCRdb itself ran the multiplex PCR reads through MiXCR, one entry per CDR3 protein. The sample includes more than 400,000 distinct CDR3 sequences, 16% seen only once; the top ten take roughly 10%. The same specimen was also included in a second study, on T cells in Graves' hyperthyroidism and ophthalmopathy.

This clonotype was obtained from a woman aged 30 to 39 with Graves disease. The sequencing used peripheral blood mononuclear cells (PBMCs), collected at new diagnosis, from a patient treated with antithyroid drugs.

CDR3 in amino acids: CASIAGGGPNQPQHF. The DNA of the CDR3 is TGTGCCAGTATAGCTGGCGGGGGTCCCAATCAGCCCCAGCATTTT. The chain combines TRBV19 with TRBJ1-5; a weak D match, TRBD1 (5 bases). Germline assignment: CDR1 LNHDA and CDR2 SQIVND (reference sequence). V lost 7 bases and J lost 3, with 16 bases in between. The CDR3 is 15 amino acids.